The rows below give T cell receptor beta chains drawn from one sample of a study of blood T cell repertoires in COVID-19. Clones were sequenced by immunoSEQ multiplex PCR, and TCRdb holds only the in-frame ones, with some missing. This table holds around 100,000 clones, roughly 85% found once. Sequenced sample: peripheral blood. The receptors were sampled from a woman aged 55-70 years with COVID-19, enrolled during active disease. Both conserved end residues are part of each CDR3.

V gene: TRBV15
J gene: TRBJ1-3
CDR3 protein: CATSRGDRGIPGNTIYF

V gene: TRBV4-1
J gene: TRBJ2-1
CDR3 protein: CASSQGVLAGWYEQFF

V gene: TRBV10-2
J gene: TRBJ2-3
CDR3 protein: CASSLLAGGADTQYF

V gene: TRBV5-1
J gene: TRBJ1-2
CDR3 protein: CASSPGGGNYNYGYTF

V gene: TRBV11-2
J gene: TRBJ1-2
CDR3 protein: CASSPGATNYGYTF

V gene: TRBV19
J gene: TRBJ1-2
CDR3 protein: CASNTDRDYGYTF

V gene: TRBV19
J gene: TRBJ1-6
CDR3 protein: CASSEAGAAVRSSPLHF

V gene: TRBV4-1
J gene: TRBJ1-5
CDR3 protein: CASSQDVETGRYQPQHF

V gene: TRBV4-3
J gene: TRBJ2-1
CDR3 protein: CASSRQAGGSYNEQFF

V gene: TRBV5-1
J gene: TRBJ1-2
CDR3 protein: CASSLGQLTNYGYTF

V gene: TRBV3-1/TRBV3-2
J gene: TRBJ2-7
CDR3 protein: CASRSYEQYF

V gene: TRBV19
J gene: TRBJ2-3
CDR3 protein: CASSHLGGADTQYF

V gene: TRBV24-1
J gene: TRBJ2-7
CDR3 protein: CATSEDRARPYEQYF

V gene: TRBV6-5
J gene: TRBJ1-5
CDR3 protein: CASSNRGGDQPQHF

V gene: TRBV6-2/TRBV6-3
J gene: TRBJ2-5
CDR3 protein: CASSYSSTDGQYF

V gene: TRBV19
J gene: TRBJ1-2
CDR3 protein: CASTPGTATRVGGYTF

V gene: TRBV5-6
J gene: TRBJ2-7
CDR3 protein: CASSLGLADSYEQYF

V gene: TRBV6-5
J gene: TRBJ1-1
CDR3 protein: CAASRSPENTEAFF

V gene: TRBV2
J gene: TRBJ1-2
CDR3 protein: CASSSRTGPIEGYTF

V gene: TRBV6-5
J gene: TRBJ1-2
CDR3 protein: CASSYSSHSYGYTF

V gene: TRBV3-1/TRBV3-2
J gene: TRBJ2-5
CDR3 protein: CASSPPAGVQETQYF

V gene: TRBV6-6
J gene: TRBJ2-7
CDR3 protein: CASSYEGQPRNEQYF

V gene: TRBV16
J gene: TRBJ1-4
CDR3 protein: CASSQLYRANEKLFF

V gene: TRBV19
J gene: TRBJ2-3
CDR3 protein: CASSADKQVGSTDTQYF

V gene: TRBV11-1
J gene: TRBJ2-3
CDR3 protein: CASSLGTDTQYF

V gene: TRBV7-2
J gene: TRBJ2-5
CDR3 protein: CASSESGGAGQETQYF

V gene: TRBV6-2/TRBV6-3
J gene: TRBJ1-5
CDR3 protein: CASSSTGTNQPQHF

V gene: TRBV7-9
J gene: TRBJ2-1
CDR3 protein: CASSLGSNNEQFF

V gene: TRBV11-2
J gene: TRBJ1-2
CDR3 protein: CASSLDWGTGYGYTF

V gene: TRBV19
J gene: TRBJ2-7
CDR3 protein: CASSIGGTGYEQYF

V gene: TRBV13
J gene: TRBJ1-2
CDR3 protein: CASTPGQGATYYGYTF

V gene: TRBV2
J gene: TRBJ1-5
CDR3 protein: CASRTGPYSNQPQHF

V gene: TRBV9
J gene: TRBJ2-5
CDR3 protein: CASQRGGGETQYF

V gene: TRBV10-2
J gene: TRBJ1-1
CDR3 protein: CASSVTGLNTEAFF

V gene: TRBV19
J gene: TRBJ1-1
CDR3 protein: CASRKTGGGTNTEAFF

V gene: TRBV10-1
J gene: TRBJ2-4
CDR3 protein: CASSWTGYALFAKNIQYF

V gene: TRBV5-6
J gene: TRBJ1-5
CDR3 protein: CASSFFNRVGNQPQHF

V gene: TRBV10-3
J gene: TRBJ2-7
CDR3 protein: CAIKDGASATYEQYF

V gene: TRBV2
J gene: TRBJ1-2
CDR3 protein: CASRGGPGYTF

V gene: TRBV3-1/TRBV3-2
J gene: TRBJ1-2
CDR3 protein: CASSHGTASYGYTF

V gene: TRBV15
J gene: TRBJ1-3
CDR3 protein: CATSRDQGRNTIYF

V gene: TRBV6-5
J gene: TRBJ2-1
CDR3 protein: CASSYSAGGEEQFF

V gene: TRBV5-4
J gene: TRBJ1-4
CDR3 protein: CASSLYGQAPSEKLFF